Each of the 32 T cell receptor beta chains below was sequenced from the same sample in a study of CD8 T cells in ankylosing spondylitis. TCRdb re-analysed the 5' RACE reads in MiXCR, keeping a single row per CDR3 protein. This table holds 350,000 or so distinct CDR3 sequences, around 15% found once. Sequenced: blood, either unsorted or a sorted T cell fraction (not recorded which). The receptors come from a male donor with ankylosing spondylitis or in good health (not recorded which).

This clonotype was observed a handful of times. The rearrangement uses TRBV4-1 and TRBJ2-5; 10 bases line up with TRBD1. Germline CDR1 is MGHRA and CDR2 is YSYEKL. Losses at the gene ends were 0 bases for V and 4 bases for J; bases not matched to a gene: 5. This CDR3 is built from 16 residues. CDR3 loop: CASSQDHGTGVETQYF. The CDR3 bases are TGCGCCAGCAGCCAAGATCACGGGACAGGGGTAGAGACCCAGTACTTC.

This clonotype was seen a handful of times. This chain links TRBV5-1 with TRBJ1-1; 10 bases map to TRBD1. Germline CDR1 SGHRS, CDR2 YFSETQ. CDR3 length equals 16 residues. The V segment lost 2 bases and the J segment 2 bases; nucleotides outside the gene matches: 6. The CDR3 DNA is TGCGCCAGCAGCTTTAGGACAGGGGGGCAAAACACTGAAGCTTTCTTT. It yields the protein CASSFRTGGQNTEAFF.

This clonotype showed up many times. V usage is TRBV12-3 or TRBV12-4 and J usage is TRBJ1-1, with TRBD1 matching over 7 bases. The CDR3 length is 13 residues. The ends lost 1 base at V and 7 bases at J; junction bases unmatched: 3. CDR3 in amino acids: CASSLGQGSEAFF. CDR3 DNA: TGTGCCAGCAGTTTAGGACAGGGTAGTGAAGCTTTCTTT.

This clonotype was detected a few times. The chain combines TRBV7-8 with TRBJ1-5, with 7 positions matching TRBD1. In germline, CDR1 is SGHVS, CDR2 FQNEAQ. The CDR3 length is 14 residues. V shed 3 bases and J 2 bases; nucleotides not matched to a gene: 1. The CDR3 loop is CASSFDRGNQPQHF. CDR3 sequence (DNA): TGTGCCAGCAGCTTTGACAGGGGCAATCAGCCCCAGCATTTT.

CDR3 loop: CASSFKGAGEQYF. CDR3 sequence (DNA): TGTGCCAGCAGTTTCAAGGGGGCGGGGGAGCAGTACTTC. The chain employs TRBV12-3 or TRBV12-4 and TRBJ2-7, with D possibly TRBD1 on 7 matching bases. The CDR3 consists of 13 residues. V shed 3 bases and J shed 7 bases, with 13 bases lying between them.

This clonotype was recorded only once. The genes are TRBV20-1 and TRBJ2-7; D is uncertain. Germline CDR1 and CDR2: DFQATT and SNEGSKA (reference sequence). The germline V and J ends were trimmed by 0 bases and 4 bases, with 4 bases remaining between them. The CDR3 runs 11 residues. The chain's CDR3 is CSAREEYEQYF. The DNA of the CDR3 is TGCAGTGCTAGAGAGGAGTACGAGCAGTACTTC.

The rearrangement uses TRBV10-2 and TRBJ2-1; D ambiguous. The V and J ends lost 6 bases and 7 bases respectively, with 4 bases between them. Germline V gene lookup returns CDR1 WSHSY and CDR2 SAAADI. The CDR3 totals 10 residues. The CDR3, as DNA: TGCGCCAGCAGAAAGAATGAGCAGTTCTTC. Encoded protein: CASRKNEQFF.

V is TRBV19 and J is TRBJ1-1; TRBD1 matches at 7 bases. The germline V gene has CDR1 LNHDA and CDR2 SQIVND (reference sequence). The CDR3 has 16 residues. V dropped 4 bases and J dropped 2; count of bases not matched to a gene: 10. For the CDR3, the DNA is TGTGCCAGTAGTAGGAGGTCGGGAGGGGGCAACACTGAAGCTTTCTTT. Amino acid sequence: CASSRRSGGGNTEAFF. Combining the CDR3 with reference TRBV19 and TRBJ1-1 gives the whole variable domain DGGITQSPKYLFRKEGQNVTLSCEQNLNHDAMYWYRQDPGQGLRLIYYSQIVNDFQKGDIAEGYSVSREKKESFPLTVTSAQKNPTAFYLCASSRRSGGGNTEAFFGQGTRLTVV.

This clonotype has just a few counts. The chain has TRBV12-5 and TRBJ2-3, with TRBD2 matching over 7 bases. The CDR3 totals 17 residues. Trimming at V came to 0 bases and at J to 2 bases, leaving 8 bases not matched to a gene. Germline V gives CDR1 LGHNT, CDR2 FRNRAP. The CDR3, as DNA: TGTGCTAGTGGTTTGGTACGGGCTAGCGGTTCCACAGATACGCAGTATTTT. Protein product: CASGLVRASGSTDTQYF.

The chain links TRBV10-3 to TRBJ2-3; D assignment may be TRBD1 or TRBD2 (5 bases each). The CDR3 runs 15 residues. Germline CDR1 ENHRY, CDR2 SYGVKD. V was trimmed by 7 bases and J by 1 base, leaving 15 bases between them. As DNA, the CDR3 is TGTGCCATCAACTTCGGGGCCGGGGGCACAGATACGCAGTATTTT. Protein sequence: CAINFGAGGTDTQYF.

Only a few counts were recorded for this clonotype. This rearrangement joins TRBV7-9 to TRBJ1-1, with D unclear. Germline V CDR1 and CDR2: SEHNR, FQNEAQ (reference sequence). CDR3 size: 14 residues. The germline V and J ends were trimmed by 2 bases and 1 base, with 8 bases remaining between them. The chain's CDR3 is CASSLMKGNTEAFF. CDR3 nucleotides: TGTGCCAGCAGCTTAATGAAGGGGAACACTGAAGCTTTCTTT.

This clonotype has more than one count but fewer than ten. V gene TRBV12-3 or TRBV12-4 combines with J gene TRBJ1-1, with TRBD1 as a possible D gene (5 bases). V lost 1 base and J 4 bases, leaving 10 bases between the germline ends. This CDR3 is built from 14 residues. CDR3 in DNA: TGTGCCAGCAGTTTAGGCAGGGATGTCACTGAAGCTTTCTTT. This codes for CASSLGRDVTEAFF.

J is TRBJ1-1 and V is TRBV5-1; D gene uncertain. The CDR3 extends over 13 amino acids. The germline V gene has CDR1 SGHRS and CDR2 YFSETQ. Trimming pared 4 bases from V and 1 base from J, leaving 8 bases between. This CDR3 reads CASSMQENTEAFF. CDR3 in DNA: TGCGCCAGCAGCATGCAGGAGAACACTGAAGCTTTCTTT.

In this sample, this clonotype turned up a few times. The chain recombines TRBV7-2 with TRBJ2-1; 15 bases line up with TRBD2. The CDR3 spans 15 residues. The germline V gene has CDR1 SGHTA and CDR2 FQGNSA. V lost 6 bases, J lost 8 bases, and 5 bases stayed unmatched. The CDR3 spells CASSWTSGGADEQFF. CDR3 DNA sequence: TGTGCCAGCAGTTGGACTAGCGGGGGGGCGGATGAGCAGTTCTTC.

In this sample, this clonotype turned up a few times. V usage is TRBV4-1 and J usage is TRBJ2-3; no definite D call. The CDR3 contains 15 residues. The V gene lost 5 bases and the J gene lost 3 bases, with 15 bases spanning the gap. CDR1 MGHRA and CDR2 YSYEKL come from the germline V gene. CDR3 in amino acids: CASSSLGTRTDTQYF. CDR3 DNA sequence: TGCGCCAGCAGCTCCCTCGGAACAAGGACAGATACGCAGTATTTT.

A few counts support this clonotype. The chain has TRBV20-1 and TRBJ2-1; D remains ambiguous. The CDR3 loop spans 14 amino acids. Per germline, CDR1 DFQATT and CDR2 SNEGSKA (reference sequence). V was pared by 3 bases and J by 3 bases, with 12 bases between. The CDR3 protein is CSASQLLLYNEQFF. CDR3 DNA: TGCAGTGCTAGTCAGCTCCTCCTCTACAATGAGCAGTTCTTC.

The chain combines TRBV2 with TRBJ2-1, with 7 bases that match TRBD2. Looked up from germline, CDR1 is SNHLY and CDR2 is FYNNEI. The CDR3 is made up of 12 amino acids. With 8 bases clipped from V and 9 bases from J, the junction kept 7 bases outside the gene matches. The CDR3 DNA sequence: TGTGCCAGCGGGAGGGTGGGAGGTGAGCAGTTCTTC. Protein: CASGRVGGEQFF.

The rearrangement uses TRBV20-1 and TRBJ2-5; D unclear. The CDR3 extends over 14 amino acids. Trimming cost V 3 bases and J 5 bases, with 16 bases left between them. Germline V gene lookup returns CDR1 DFQATT and CDR2 SNEGSKA (reference sequence). CDR3 sequence: CSASFSGGMETQYF. CDR3 nucleotide sequence: TGCAGTGCTAGCTTCTCAGGTGGTATGGAGACCCAGTACTTC.

This rearrangement joins TRBV11-2 to TRBJ1-2; D remains ambiguous. The CDR3 runs 15 residues. Per germline, CDR1 SGHAT and CDR2 FQNNGV. V lost 0 bases and J 1 base, leaving 9 bases between the germline ends. DNA of the CDR3: TGTGCCAGCAGCTTAGAGTGGCCAGTTAACTATGGCTACACCTTC. Translation gives CASSLEWPVNYGYTF.

The J gene is TRBJ2-7, the V gene TRBV5-1; D gene unclear. Trimming took off 0 bases at V and 3 bases at J, with 10 bases between the two ends. The CDR3 consists of 14 residues. Germline CDR1 reads SGHRS; CDR2 reads YFSETQ. The CDR3: CASSLDFRYYEQYF. The CDR3 nucleotides read TGCGCCAGCAGCTTGGACTTCCGTTACTACGAGCAGTACTTC.

This clonotype has more than one count but fewer than ten. This rearrangement joins TRBV29-1 to TRBJ1-2; weak D call: TRBD1 (6 bases). Trimming pared 2 bases from V and 6 bases from J, leaving 16 bases between. This CDR3 has 14 amino acids. CDR1 and CDR2 from the germline V gene are SQVTM and ANQGSEA. Written as DNA, the CDR3 is TGCAGCGTTGAACCCCGACAGGCGGCGGATGGCTACACCTTC. As protein: CSVEPRQAADGYTF.

The gene calls are TRBV5-8 and TRBJ2-2; tentative D call: TRBD2 (5 bases). The CDR3 consists of 16 residues. Between the trimmed V and J ends, which lost 0 bases and 4 bases, there was a span of 13 bases. Germline lookup yields CDR1 SGHTS and CDR2 YDEGEE. The CDR3 loop reads CASSLDGFRGTGELFF. The CDR3 DNA sequence: TGTGCCAGCAGCTTGGATGGGTTTCGGGGCACCGGGGAGCTGTTTTTT.

This chain connects TRBV5-1 to TRBJ1-5; 7 bases map to TRBD1. V shed 0 bases and J 5 bases; nucleotides not matched to a gene: 2. CDR3 size: 14 residues. Germline values: CDR1 SGHRS, CDR2 YFSETQ. CDR3 region: CASSLEGQHQPQHF. In DNA, the CDR3 is TGCGCCAGCAGCTTGGAGGGACAGCATCAGCCCCAGCATTTT.

This chain links TRBV11-2 with TRBJ2-3; unclear D gene. V gave up 2 bases and J gave up 0 bases, with 9 bases separating them. Germline V lookup: CDR1 SGHAT, CDR2 FQNNGV. The CDR3 is made up of 15 amino acids. In nucleotides, the CDR3 is TGTGCCAGCAGCTTACGGATGGCTAGCACAGATACGCAGTATTTT. Amino acids: CASSLRMASTDTQYF. Complete variable domain (other parts from reference TRBV11-2 and TRBJ2-3): EAGVAQSPRYKIIEKRQSVAFWCNPISGHATLYWYQQILGQGPKLLIQFQNNGVVDDSQLPKDRFSAERLKGVDSTLKIQPAKLEDSAVYLCASSLRMASTDTQYFGPGTRLTVL.

There are many counts of this clonotype. The chain carries TRBV25-1 and TRBJ1-2; possible D gene TRBD1, 6 bases. The V gene lost 4 bases and the J gene lost 2 bases, with 11 bases spanning the gap. Germline CDR1 is MGHDK and CDR2 is SYGVNS. The CDR3 sequence is 14 residues long. The CDR3 reads CASSVAGANYGYTF. The CDR3 region has the DNA TGTGCCAGCAGTGTAGCGGGGGCCAACTATGGCTACACCTTC.

The chain links TRBV20-1 to TRBJ1-1; no definite D call. V lost 0 bases, J lost 3 bases, and 8 bases lay in between. The V gene's germline CDR1 is DFQATT and CDR2 SNEGSKA (reference sequence). CDR3 length: 13 residues. CDR3 region: CSAREQTYTEAFF. The CDR3, as DNA: TGCAGTGCTAGAGAGCAGACATACACTGAAGCTTTCTTT.

The rearrangement uses TRBV7-2 and TRBJ2-7, with 7 nucleotides matching TRBD1. This CDR3 has 14 residues. J gave up 3 bases and V 1 base, and 3 bases lay outside the gene matches. The V gene's germline CDR1 is SGHTA and CDR2 FQGNSA. The CDR3 DNA sequence: TGTGCCAGCAGCTTAGTGGGGACAGTCTACGAGCAGTACTTC. It codes for CASSLVGTVYEQYF.

The chain joins TRBV20-1 to TRBJ2-3; D tentatively reads TRBD1 or TRBD2 (6 bases each). Germline CDR1 is DFQATT and CDR2 is SNEGSKA (reference sequence). V lost 3 bases to trimming and J lost 3 bases, with 10 bases between them. The CDR3 totals 13 residues. CDR3 coding DNA: TGCAGTGCTAGTACGGGGGCAACAGATACGCAGTATTTT. Encoded protein: CSASTGATDTQYF.

The chain has TRBV5-1 and TRBJ2-7; 10 bases fit TRBD1. The junction had 10 bases not matched to a gene; V was cut back by 4 bases and J by 3 bases. Per germline, CDR1 SGHRS and CDR2 YFSETQ. The CDR3 is made up of 16 amino acids. CDR3 sequence (DNA): TGCGCCAGCAGCATCGGACCGGACAGGGGGAGCTACGAGCAGTACTTC. It is translated as CASSIGPDRGSYEQYF.

J is TRBJ2-3 and V is TRBV11-3, with D perhaps assigned TRBD1 or TRBD2 (6 bases each). Trimming stripped 4 bases from V and 5 bases from J, with 16 bases between. This CDR3 region has 15 residues. In germline, CDR1 is SGHNT, CDR2 YENEEA. This CDR3 reads CASSSRGRRVDTQYF. For the CDR3, the DNA is TGTGCCAGCAGCTCCAGGGGTAGGAGGGTAGATACGCAGTATTTT. The entire variable domain, with the rest obtained from reference TRBV11-3 and TRBJ2-3, is as follows: EAGVVQSPRYKIIEKKQPVAFWCNPISGHNTLYWYLQNLGQGPELLIRYENEEAVDDSQLPKDRFSAERLKGVDSTLKIQPAELGDSAVYLCASSSRGRRVDTQYFGPGTRLTVL.

In this sample, this clonotype turned up a few times. The chain couples TRBV5-6 to TRBJ2-3; a possible D gene is TRBD2 (5 bases). Trimming removed 0 bases at V and 2 bases at J, with 10 bases between. Germline assignment: CDR1 SGHDT and CDR2 YYEEEE. This CDR3 spans 15 amino acids. The CDR3 region is CASSLGRAYTDTQYF. DNA of the CDR3: TGTGCCAGCAGCTTGGGGCGGGCCTACACAGATACGCAGTATTTT.

This chain connects TRBV10-3 to TRBJ2-5; D unresolved. Germline V lookup: CDR1 ENHRY, CDR2 SYGVKD. V shed 4 bases and J shed 4 bases, with 16 bases lying between them. The CDR3 covers 15 residues. CDR3 protein: CAISGGREPRETQYF. The CDR3 nucleotides are TGTGCCATCAGTGGGGGTCGAGAACCCCGAGAGACCCAGTACTTC.